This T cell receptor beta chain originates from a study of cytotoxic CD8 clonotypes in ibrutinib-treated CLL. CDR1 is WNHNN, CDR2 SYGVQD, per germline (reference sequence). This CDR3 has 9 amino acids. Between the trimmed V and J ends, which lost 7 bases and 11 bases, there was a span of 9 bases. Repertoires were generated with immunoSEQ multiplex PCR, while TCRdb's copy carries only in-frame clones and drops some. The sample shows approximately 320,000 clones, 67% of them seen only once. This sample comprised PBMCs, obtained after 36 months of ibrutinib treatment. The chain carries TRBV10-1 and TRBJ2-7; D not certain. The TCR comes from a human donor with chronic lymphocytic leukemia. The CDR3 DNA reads TGCGCCAGCACTAGTTCGGAGTACTTC. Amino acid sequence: CASTSSEYF.